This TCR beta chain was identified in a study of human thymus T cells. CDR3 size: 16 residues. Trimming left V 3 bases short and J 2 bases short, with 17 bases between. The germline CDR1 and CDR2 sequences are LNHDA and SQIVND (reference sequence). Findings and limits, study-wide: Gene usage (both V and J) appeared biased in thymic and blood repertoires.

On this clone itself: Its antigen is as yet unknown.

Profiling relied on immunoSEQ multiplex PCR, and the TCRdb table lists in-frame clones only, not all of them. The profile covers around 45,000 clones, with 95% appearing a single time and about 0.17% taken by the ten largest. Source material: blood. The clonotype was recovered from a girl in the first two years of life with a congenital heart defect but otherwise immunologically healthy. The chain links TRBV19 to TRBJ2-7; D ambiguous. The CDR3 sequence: CASSIKVGVGTYEQYF. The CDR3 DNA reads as TGTGCCAGTAGTATTAAAGTAGGTGTGGGTACCTACGAGCAGTACTTC.